The source of this TCR beta chain is a study of blood T cell repertoires in COVID-19 (dated by TCRdb to 2018 to 2021). About the study as a whole: The collaborator samples originated in the United States, Italy and Spain and spanned the acute and convalescent phases of COVID-19. Where available, HLA class I and class II types were taken from metadata supplied by the sample provider and were not determined by assay-based typing. The samples were drawn from two sources: the first 160 participants of the ongoing ImmuneRACE study, and over 1,000 subjects contributed by 6 global collaborators. Subjects who had been exposed to COVID-19, were actively infected with it, or had recovered from it provided the deeply sampled blood TCRbeta repertoires that made up the dataset. The material from the prospective study consisted of cDNA or gDNA derived from T cells, B-cell-depleted T cells, or PBMCs. Nearly every sample came with metadata listing a de-identified subject ID, COVID-19 status, age in years and sex. A freely available public database, intended as a resource for researchers studying the immune response to SARS-CoV-2, is where the repertoires were released. On the study overall, not on this receptor specifically: How much clinical and demographic metadata was included differed by source and by participant, and the metadata was provided uncurated.

The immunoSEQ Assay, a bias-controlled multiplex PCR, was used to amplify TCRbeta CDR3 regions from genomic DNA. On the authors' methods: The number of nucleated cells in each sample was estimated by amplification of reference gene primers within the assay. Sequence reads were collapsed and filtered to measure the absolute abundance of every unique TCRbeta CDR3 rearrangement. For each sample, productive Simpson clonality was calculated as the square root of Simpson's diversity index over productive rearrangements. Here the immuneACCESS table is served through TCRdb, limited to in-frame sequences with V and J called. Missing clones are a known gap in these copies; in checked studies unresolved V genes cover under half, and the rest lacks a known reason. From that table come the V and J calls and clone size; the DNA was used to work out D and trimming. Present in this sample are about 130,000 clones, approximately 85% of which were seen just once. The ten top clones hold 4.3% of the sample.

Whole blood was collected in K2EDTA tubes by collaborating institutions according to the institutions' own protocols. Collaborator samples were shipped for TCRbeta analysis as frozen whole blood, isolated PBMCs, or DNA extracted from either sample type. The table lists this clone with a count of one. Its antigen remains unidentified. Within one base of it there is no much larger clone, and no base qualities were kept. Measured from the cysteine to the phenylalanine, the CDR3 is 14 residues long. Just CDR3 DNA is preserved here, 42 bases in frame from base 1. The germline V gene specifies SGDLS as CDR1 and YYNGEE as CDR2. Trimming takes 0 bases from V and 2 bases from J, and the germline ends sit 6 bases apart.

The sequence is built from TRBV9 and TRBJ1-3, with the D gene too uncertain to name. The sequenced sample consisted of peripheral blood. The TCR was taken from a human donor in a cohort sampled during active COVID-19. The CDR3 in this case is CASSVGQTGNTIYF. The nucleotide sequence reads as follows: TGTGCCAGCAGCGTAGGGCAAACTGGAAACACCATATATTTT.